Listed below are T cell receptor beta chains from one sample, sequenced in a study of T cells in Graves' hyperthyroidism and ophthalmopathy. TCRdb independently ran MiXCR on the multiplex PCR reads; one entry per CDR3 protein. Of hundreds of thousands of distinct CDR3 sequences listed, about 45% are singletons. Sequenced sample: peripheral blood or thyroid tissue (not recorded which). The receptor source for this set is an adult man with Graves' disease, either hyperthyroidism or ophthalmopathy (not recorded which). Each CDR3 is given without its conserved first and last residue.

v_call	j_call	cdr3_aa
TRBV7-8	TRBJ2-7	ASSLYGRDSSYEQY
TRBV2	TRBJ2-7	ASSVGQGETYEQY
TRBV14	TRBJ2-5	ASSQGTGFQETQY
TRBV6-5	TRBJ1-1	ATQTRQKAF
TRBV10-2	TRBJ2-7	ASSERRRTSGGTYEQY
TRBV12-3/TRBV12-4	TRBJ1-4	AISDPRTGGNEKLF
TRBV10-3	TRBJ2-5	AISLGQKRQETQY
TRBV29-1	TRBJ1-2	SVTNRVGRGGYT
TRBV7-8	TRBJ1-5	AWSLTGIIH
TRBV7-2	TRBJ2-7	ASSLGERLSYEQY
TRBV5-1	TRBJ1-1	ASSRTGEGTEAF
TRBV24-1	TRBJ1-5	ATSVAPSNQPQH
TRBV20-1	TRBJ2-7	SADMTGPRHEQY
TRBV5-1	TRBJ1-6	ASSLGWTAGEANSPLH
TRBV11-2	TRBJ2-7	ASSQNRVYEQY
TRBV7-4	TRBJ2-5	ASSSMGVGETQY
TRBV7-8	TRBJ2-7	ASSLFQGPSYEQY